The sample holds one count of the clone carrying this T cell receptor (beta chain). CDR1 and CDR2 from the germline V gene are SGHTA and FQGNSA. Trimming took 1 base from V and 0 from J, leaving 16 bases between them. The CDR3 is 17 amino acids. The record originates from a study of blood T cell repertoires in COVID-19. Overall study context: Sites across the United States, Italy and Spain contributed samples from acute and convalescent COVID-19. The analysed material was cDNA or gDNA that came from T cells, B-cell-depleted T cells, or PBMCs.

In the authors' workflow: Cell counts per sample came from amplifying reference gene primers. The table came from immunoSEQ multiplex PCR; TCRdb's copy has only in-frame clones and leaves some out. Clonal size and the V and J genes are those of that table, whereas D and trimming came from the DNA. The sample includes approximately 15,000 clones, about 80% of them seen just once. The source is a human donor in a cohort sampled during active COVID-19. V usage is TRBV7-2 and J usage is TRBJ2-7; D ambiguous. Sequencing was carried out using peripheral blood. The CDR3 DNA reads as TGTGCCAGCAGCTTAGTATCATCTTTGGCTTTCTCCTACGAGCAGTACTTC. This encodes CASSLVSSLAFSYEQYF.